The clone carrying this TCR beta chain has only a few counts. Its target is not known. The sample is drawn from a study of response to subunit inactivated influenza vaccine. TCRdb re-analysed the RT-PCR reads in MiXCR, keeping a single row per CDR3 protein. The profile covers 150,000 to 200,000 distinct CDR3 sequences, with about a tenth appearing a single time and around 12% taken by the ten largest. The study's findings and limits: Authors suggested seasonal influenza vaccinations each recruit few new T cells.

The germline V gene has CDR1 SGHTA and CDR2 FQGNSA. V was trimmed by 7 bases and J by 1 base, leaving 16 bases between them. CDR3 length: 15 amino acids. This chain connects TRBV7-2 to TRBJ1-1; a possible D gene is TRBD1 (6 bases). The sample in question was non-naive T cells sorted from PBMCs, obtained more than 35 days after vaccination. The sequence was collected from a man between 45 and 60 years old who received an inactivated influenza vaccine. CDR3 sequence (DNA): TGTGCCAGCACTATAAGGGGGGCGGGGAACACTGAAGCTTTCTTT. Protein: CASTIRGAGNTEAFF.